The present entry profiles one TCR beta chain with its context. This clone was observed at least ten times. Its antigen is not yet known. No much larger clone exists at a distance of one base, and base qualities are not known. Measured from the cysteine to the phenylalanine, the CDR3 is 13 residues long. Left in the record is the CDR3 DNA by itself, 39 bases read in frame from the first base. The germline ends are 9 bases apart after V is trimmed by 5 bases and J by 2 bases. This entry belongs to a study of T cell responses to AZD1222 COVID-19 vaccine (dated by TCRdb to the early 2020s). Looking at the study overall: AZD1222 recipients given second doses at about 4 weeks or at about 12 weeks were pooled, since spike-specific TCR depth and breadth were not found to differ between the two schedules. TCR sequencing was performed for 230 to 250 trial participants, of whom some 200 were given two doses of AZD1222 and around 25 were given two doses of MenACWY control vaccine. Trial participants were enrolled by age into subgroups of 18-55, 56-69 and 70-plus years, and 148, 28 and 57 TCR-sequenced participants, respectively, were included in these subgroups. Study-wide findings and limitations: Because no day 14 peak-response samples were available, repertoires were characterized only after the peak T cell response. The 56-69-year group was small, and its depth increase did not reach significance, likely because of low power. Conclusions about previously exposed vaccinees are limited because only a handful of AZD1222 recipients were SARS-CoV-2 seropositive at baseline. Participants were mostly white British and included more females than males, and it was suggested by the authors that clonal diversity may have been underestimated. CD4 TCRs associated with the vaccine covered the entire spike protein, and the dominant responses were in regions 160-218 and 743-854. Epitopes outside the regions mutated in the B.1.351 and B.1.1.7 variants were reportedly recognized by nearly half of the unique spike-specific TCRs. A significant rise in spike-specific TCR breadth and depth was observed after two AZD1222 doses relative to day 0 and relative to MenACWY recipients.

The CDR3 regions of human TCRbeta chains were analyzed by immunosequencing. The authors' analysis ran thus. TCRs in the repertoires were compared against a reference library of SARS-CoV-2-specific TCRs that had been generated with the MIRA antigen-specificity platform. Breadth meant the fraction of unique TCRs that were SARS-CoV-2-associated, whereas depth meant the fraction of total T cells that were SARS-CoV-2-associated. Each spike-specific TCR was assigned to its reactive spike region and to a CD4 or CD8 class using the MIRA data. Log10-transformed breadth and depth values were compared by one-way ANOVA with Sidak's multiple comparisons tests. TCRdb took over this immuneACCESS table, retaining in-frame rearrangements with V and J assigned. Such tables are incomplete; in checked studies, under half of the missing clones stem from an unresolved V gene, and the remainder is unexplained. V, J and clone size are taken as reported in that table, and D and trimming were inferred from the DNA itself. The sample includes 120,000 to 150,000 clones, with roughly 87% observed a single time. The ten biggest clones cover 5.1% of the sample.

This sample's time point label indicates: baseline before first vaccination. Vaccinee samples came from UK trials COV001 and COV002, including a single-blind randomized controlled phase 2/3 trial of AZD1222 (ChAdOx1 nCoV-19) in healthy adults. Trial participant PBMC samples were collected at day 0 and day 28 after the second dose for TCRbeta chain sequencing. This sequence uses TRBV12-3 or TRBV12-4 and TRBJ1-1; the D gene remains uncertain. The source material was peripheral blood, sampled on day 0 of AZD1222 vaccination. The clonotype comes from an adult in good health. The nucleotides read TGTGCCAGCAGTCGACATCAAAACACTGAAGCTTTCTTT. This codes for CASSRHQNTEAFF.